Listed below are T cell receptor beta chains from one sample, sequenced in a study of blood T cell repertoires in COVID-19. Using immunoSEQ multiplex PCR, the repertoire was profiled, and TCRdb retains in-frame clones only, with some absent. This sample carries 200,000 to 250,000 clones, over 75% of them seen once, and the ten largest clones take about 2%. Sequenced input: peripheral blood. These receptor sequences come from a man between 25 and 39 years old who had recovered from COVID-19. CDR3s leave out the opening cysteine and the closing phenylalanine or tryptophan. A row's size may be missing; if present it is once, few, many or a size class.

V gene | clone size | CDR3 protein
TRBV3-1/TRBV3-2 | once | ASSPPLGGGYT
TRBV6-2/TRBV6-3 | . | ASSYELGALQETQY
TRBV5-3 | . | ARSLYLAGGLPYNEQF
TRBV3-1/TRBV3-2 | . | ASSQEGTGRFLSSMLDTQY
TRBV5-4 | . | ASSLAGGEKLF
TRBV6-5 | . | ASSFNRDGYEQY
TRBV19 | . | ASRGFWTGGQPQH
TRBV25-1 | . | ASSPGQGREKLF
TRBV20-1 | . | SASLFGGASGELF
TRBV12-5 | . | ASGLRLADGTGELF
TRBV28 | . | ASSTTSVIMKTQY
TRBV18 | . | ASSQTGGVNEKLF
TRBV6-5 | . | ASSQSRGNYGYT
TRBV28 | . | ASSGGRLAGVQETQY
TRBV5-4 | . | ASSTRDRYTDTQY
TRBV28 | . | ASISGQGSEQF
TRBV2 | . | ASGQGKNYGYT
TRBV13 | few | ASSKGVTGELF